The clone carrying this T cell receptor beta chain was seen only a few times. The CDR3 extends over 14 amino acids. Germline V gene lookup returns CDR1 SNHLY and CDR2 FYNNEI. Germline trimming cut 8 bases from V and 5 bases from J; bases unmatched to any gene: 11. These data originate in a study of blood T cell repertoires in COVID-19. On the study more broadly: Samples taken during acute and convalescent COVID-19 were collected in the United States, Italy and Spain.

The table came from immunoSEQ multiplex PCR; TCRdb's copy has only in-frame clones and leaves some out. Here the sample spans about 140,000 clones, 75% to 85% being singletons. The sequenced sample consisted of peripheral blood. The clonotype originates from a man in his 70s who had recovered from COVID-19. The chain couples TRBV2 to TRBJ1-1; 7 positions agree with TRBD1. This chain's CDR3 is CASRGTVLETEAFF. CDR3 in DNA: TGTGCCAGCCGAGGGACAGTCCTCGAAACTGAAGCTTTCTTT.